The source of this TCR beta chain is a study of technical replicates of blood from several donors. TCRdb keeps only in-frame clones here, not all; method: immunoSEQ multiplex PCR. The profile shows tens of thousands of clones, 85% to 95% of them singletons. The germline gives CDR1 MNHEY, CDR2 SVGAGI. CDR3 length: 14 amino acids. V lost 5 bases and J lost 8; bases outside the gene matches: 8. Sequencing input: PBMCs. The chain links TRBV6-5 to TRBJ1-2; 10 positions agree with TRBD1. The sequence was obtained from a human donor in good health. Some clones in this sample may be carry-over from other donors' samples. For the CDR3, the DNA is TGTGCCAGCAGTCGCCCGGGACAGGGGAACGGCTACACCTTC. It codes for CASSRPGQGNGYTF.